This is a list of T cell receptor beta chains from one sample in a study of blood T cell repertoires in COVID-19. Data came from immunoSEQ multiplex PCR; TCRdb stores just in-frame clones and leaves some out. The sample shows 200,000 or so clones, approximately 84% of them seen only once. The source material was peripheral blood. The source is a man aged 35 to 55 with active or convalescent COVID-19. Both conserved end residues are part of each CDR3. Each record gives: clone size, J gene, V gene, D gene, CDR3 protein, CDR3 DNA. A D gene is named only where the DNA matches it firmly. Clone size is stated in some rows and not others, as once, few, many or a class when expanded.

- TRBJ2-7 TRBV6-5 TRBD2 CATNTGTSHYEQYF TGTGCCACAAATACCGGGACTAGCCATTACGAGCAGTACTTC
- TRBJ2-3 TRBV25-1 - CASSDLVSTDTQYF TGTGCCAGCAGTGACTTAGTATCAACAGATACGCAGTATTTT
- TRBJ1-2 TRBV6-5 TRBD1 CASSPGQGWDGYTF TGTGCCAGCAGCCCCGGACAGGGGTGGGATGGCTACACCTTC
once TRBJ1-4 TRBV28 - CASSLRQFMNEKLFF TGTGCCAGCAGTCTCCGACAGTTCATGAACGAAAAACTGTTTTTT
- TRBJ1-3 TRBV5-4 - CASSLGFGGSGNTIYF TGTGCCAGCAGCTTGGGGTTCGGTGGCTCTGGAAACACCATATATTTT
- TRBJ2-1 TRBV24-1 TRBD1 CATSDPSRQGVDEQFF TGTGCCACCAGTGATCCCTCAAGACAGGGGGTCGATGAGCAGTTCTTC
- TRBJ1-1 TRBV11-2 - CASSLGPGSAEAFF TGTGCCAGCAGCTTAGGACCAGGGTCGGCTGAAGCTTTCTTT
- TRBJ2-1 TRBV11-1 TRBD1 CASSPKGQGGHNEQFF TGTGCCAGCAGCCCTAAGGGACAGGGTGGGCACAATGAGCAGTTCTTC
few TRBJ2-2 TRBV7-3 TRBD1 CASSGQGGTGELFF TGTGCCAGCAGCGGACAGGGAGGCACCGGGGAGCTGTTTTTT
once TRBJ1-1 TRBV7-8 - CASSSRGNTEAFF TGTGCCAGCAGCTCTAGGGGAAACACTGAAGCTTTCTTT
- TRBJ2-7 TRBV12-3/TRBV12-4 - CASSPSGVREQYF TGTGCCAGCAGCCCCTCCGGGGTCCGGGAGCAGTACTTC
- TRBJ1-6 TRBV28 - CASRPNRDNSPLHF TGTGCCAGCAGACCGAACAGGGATAATTCACCCCTCCACTTT
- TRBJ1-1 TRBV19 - CASSTGLNTEAFF TGTGCCAGTAGTACAGGATTGAACACTGAAGCTTTCTTT
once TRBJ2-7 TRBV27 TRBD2 CASSLRTSGPYEQYF TGTGCCAGCAGTCTAAGGACTAGCGGACCCTACGAGCAGTACTTC
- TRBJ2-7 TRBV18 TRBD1 CASSPTATGTGNYEQYF TGTGCCAGCTCACCAACGGCAACCGGGACAGGAAACTACGAGCAGTACTTC
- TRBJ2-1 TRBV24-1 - CATSDSTGYNEQFF TGTGCCACCAGTGATTCGACAGGCTACAATGAGCAGTTCTTC
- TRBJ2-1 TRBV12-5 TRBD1 CASGLGWDRGNEQFF TGTGCTAGTGGTTTGGGCTGGGACAGGGGGAATGAGCAGTTCTTC
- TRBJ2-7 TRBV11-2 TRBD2 CASSLGIGSGSGEQYF TGTGCCAGCAGCTTAGGGATTGGTAGCGGGAGTGGAGAGCAGTACTTC
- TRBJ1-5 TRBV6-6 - CASLEHGRAGQPQHF TGTGCCAGCCTTGAACATGGGAGAGCGGGACAGCCCCAGCATTTT
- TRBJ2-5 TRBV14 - CASSQSRGSETQYF TGTGCCAGCAGCCAATCCAGGGGTTCGGAGACCCAGTACTTC
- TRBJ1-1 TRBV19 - CASSIRGSPEAFF TGTGCCAGTAGTATTCGGGGGTCCCCTGAAGCTTTCTTT
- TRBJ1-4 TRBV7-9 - CASSLRHLPGEEKLFF TGTGCCAGCAGCTTACGGCACCTCCCGGGGGAGGAAAAACTGTTTTTT
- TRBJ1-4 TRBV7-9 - CASSFQGTGEKLFF TGTGCCAGCAGCTTTCAGGGGACGGGTGAAAAACTGTTTTTT
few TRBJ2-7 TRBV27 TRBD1 CASRTSRTGIVYEQYF TGTGCCAGCAGGACATCCAGGACAGGGATCGTCTACGAGCAGTACTTC
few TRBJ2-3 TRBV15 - CATSRGQGSTDTQYF TGTGCCACCAGCAGAGGCCAGGGGTCCACAGATACGCAGTATTTT
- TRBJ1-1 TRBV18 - CASSPLGKATEAFF TGTGCCAGCTCACCACTCGGGAAGGCCACTGAAGCTTTCTTT
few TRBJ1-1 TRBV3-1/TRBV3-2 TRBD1 CASSHSGQGHTEAFF TGTGCCAGCAGCCATTCCGGACAGGGGCACACTGAAGCTTTCTTT
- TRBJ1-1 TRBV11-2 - CASSPMRGLAFF TGTGCCAGCAGCCCCATGAGGGGGTTGGCTTTCTTT
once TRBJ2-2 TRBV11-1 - CASSLGSRGTGELFF TGTGCCAGCAGCTTAGGATCCAGGGGCACCGGGGAGCTGTTTTTT
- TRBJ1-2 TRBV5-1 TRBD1 CASSFTGDRVNYGYTF TGCGCCAGCAGCTTTACAGGGGACAGAGTTAACTATGGCTACACCTTC
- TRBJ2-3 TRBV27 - CASSLSRPSSTDTQYF TGTGCCAGCAGTTTAAGCAGGCCCTCTAGCACAGATACGCAGTATTTT
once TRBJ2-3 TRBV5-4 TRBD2 CASSRSGGYTDTQYF TGTGCCAGCAGCCGTAGCGGGGGGTACACAGATACGCAGTATTTT
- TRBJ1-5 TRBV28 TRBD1 CASLQGPGQGGQPQHF TGTGCCAGCCTCCAAGGTCCGGGACAGGGAGGTCAGCCCCAGCATTTT
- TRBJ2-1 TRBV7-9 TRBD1 CASIIDRGRKQFF TGTGCCAGCATCATTGACAGGGGGCGAAAGCAGTTCTTC
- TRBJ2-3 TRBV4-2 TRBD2 CASSQDGAGGFGTQYF TGTGCCAGCAGCCAAGACGGAGCGGGGGGTTTTGGCACGCAGTATTTT
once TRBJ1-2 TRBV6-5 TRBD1 CASSYTGQGPGYTF TGTGCCAGCAGTTACACGGGACAGGGCCCTGGCTACACCTTC
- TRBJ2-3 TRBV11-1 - CASSWQGRDTQYF TGTGCCAGCAGCTGGCAGGGAAGGGATACGCAGTATTTT
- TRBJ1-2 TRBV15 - CATSSQRLEGYTF TGTGCCACCAGTTCACAGCGGCTGGAGGGCTACACCTTC
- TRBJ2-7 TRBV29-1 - CSVELSTYEQYF TGCAGCGTGGAGCTGTCCACCTACGAGCAGTACTTC
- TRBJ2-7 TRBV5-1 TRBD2 CASSLVGGLANVEQYF TGCGCCAGCAGCTTGGTAGGGGGACTAGCGAATGTCGAGCAGTACTTC
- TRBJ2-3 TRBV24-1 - CATSDPGRGTDTQYF TGTGCCACCAGTGACCCAGGCAGGGGCACAGATACGCAGTATTTT
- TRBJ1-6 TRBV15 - CATSRDPKSPLHF TGTGCCACCAGCAGAGATCCCAAATCACCCCTCCACTTT
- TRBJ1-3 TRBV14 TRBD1 CASSQGQGGYTLYF TGTGCCAGCAGCCAGGGACAGGGTGGTTATACCCTATATTTT
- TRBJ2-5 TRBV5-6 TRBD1 CASSLGRGETQYF TGTGCCAGCAGCTTAGGCAGGGGGGAGACCCAGTACTTC
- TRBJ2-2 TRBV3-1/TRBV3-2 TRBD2 CASSQSPGLAGGPNTGELFF TGTGCCAGCAGCCAATCCCCGGGACTAGCGGGAGGACCCAACACCGGGGAGCTGTTTTTT
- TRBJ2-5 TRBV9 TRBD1 CASSRQGSPQETQYF TGTGCCAGCAGTCGACAGGGGTCCCCCCAAGAGACCCAGTACTTC
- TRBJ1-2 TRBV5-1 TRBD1 CASSEPGQGFGYTF TGCGCCAGCAGCGAGCCGGGACAGGGGTTTGGCTACACCTTC
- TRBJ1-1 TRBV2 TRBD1 CASVPDRLNTEAFF TGTGCCAGCGTGCCGGACAGGTTGAACACTGAAGCTTTCTTT
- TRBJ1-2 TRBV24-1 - CATSDFRGGRYTF TGTGCCACCAGTGATTTCCGGGGTGGGCGCTACACCTTC
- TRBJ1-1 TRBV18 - CASSENLQGNTEAFF TGTGCCAGCTCAGAGAACTTACAGGGGAACACTGAAGCTTTCTTT